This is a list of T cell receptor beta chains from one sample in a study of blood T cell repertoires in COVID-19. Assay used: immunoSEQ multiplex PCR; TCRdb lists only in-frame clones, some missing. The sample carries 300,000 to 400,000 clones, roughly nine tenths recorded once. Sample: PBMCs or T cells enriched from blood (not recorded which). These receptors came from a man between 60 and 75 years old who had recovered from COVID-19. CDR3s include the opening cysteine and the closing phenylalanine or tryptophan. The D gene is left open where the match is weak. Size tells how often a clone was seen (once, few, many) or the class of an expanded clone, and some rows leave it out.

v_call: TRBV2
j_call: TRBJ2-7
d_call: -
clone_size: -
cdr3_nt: TGTGCCAGCAGTGGCCAGTACGAGCAGTACTTC
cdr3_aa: CASSGQYEQYF

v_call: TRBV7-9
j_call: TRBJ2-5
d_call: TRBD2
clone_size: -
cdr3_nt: TGTGCCAGCAGCCTACTAGCGGGAGTAAGAGAGACCCAGTACTTC
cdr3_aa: CASSLLAGVRETQYF

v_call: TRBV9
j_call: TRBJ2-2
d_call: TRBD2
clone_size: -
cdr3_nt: TGTGCCAGCGCACGGGCTAGCGGTTACGGGAGCACCGGGGAGCTGTTTTTT
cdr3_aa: CASARASGYGSTGELFF

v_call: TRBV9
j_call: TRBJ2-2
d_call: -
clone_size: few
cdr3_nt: TGTGCCAGCAGCGTAGATGGGAGTGGAACCGGGGAGCTGTTTTTT
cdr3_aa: CASSVDGSGTGELFF

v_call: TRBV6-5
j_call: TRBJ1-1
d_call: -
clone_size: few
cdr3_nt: TGTGCCAGCAGTTACACAGGGCTCACTGAAGCTTTCTTT
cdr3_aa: CASSYTGLTEAFF

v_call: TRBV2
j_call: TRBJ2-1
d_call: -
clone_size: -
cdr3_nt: TGTGCCAGCGGGGAGAACTCCTACAATGAGCAGTTCTTC
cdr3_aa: CASGENSYNEQFF

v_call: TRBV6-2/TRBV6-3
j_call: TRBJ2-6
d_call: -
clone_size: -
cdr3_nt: TGTGCCAGCAGTCGGGCTGGGGCCAACGTCCTGACTTTC
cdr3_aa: CASSRAGANVLTF

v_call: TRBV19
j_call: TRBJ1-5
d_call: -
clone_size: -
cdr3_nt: TGTGCCACCGCGAAACCGGGAGGGGGTAGCAATCAGCCCCAGCATTTT
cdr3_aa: CATAKPGGGSNQPQHF

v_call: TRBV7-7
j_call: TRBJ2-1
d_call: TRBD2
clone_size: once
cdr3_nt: TGTGCTAGCAGCCTCGGGAGCGGGGGCCCCTACAATGAGCAGTTCTTC
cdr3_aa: CASSLGSGGPYNEQFF

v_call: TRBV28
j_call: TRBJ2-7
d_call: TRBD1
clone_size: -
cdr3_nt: TGTGCCAGCAGTTCGTTGGGGGACAGGGGTTACGAGCAGTACTTC
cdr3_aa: CASSSLGDRGYEQYF

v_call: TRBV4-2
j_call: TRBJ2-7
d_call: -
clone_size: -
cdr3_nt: TGTGCCAGCAGCCAAGACCAAGCTGGGACTGTCTCCTACGAGCAGTACTTC
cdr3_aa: CASSQDQAGTVSYEQYF

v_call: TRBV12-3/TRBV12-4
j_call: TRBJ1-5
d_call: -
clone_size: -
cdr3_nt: TGTGCCAGCAGTTCACGACAGAATCAGCCCCAGCATTTT
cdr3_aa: CASSSRQNQPQHF

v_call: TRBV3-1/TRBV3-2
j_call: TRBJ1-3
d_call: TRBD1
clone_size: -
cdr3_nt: TGTGCCAGCAGCCGAGGACAGGTCTTCTTTGGATCTGGAAACACCATATATTTT
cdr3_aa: CASSRGQVFFGSGNTIYF

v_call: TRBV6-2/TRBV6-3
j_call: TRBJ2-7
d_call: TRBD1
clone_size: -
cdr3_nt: TGTGCCAGCAGCCTGGGACAGGGGGACCACGAGCAGTACTTC
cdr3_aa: CASSLGQGDHEQYF

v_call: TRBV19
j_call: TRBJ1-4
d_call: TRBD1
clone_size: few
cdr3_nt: TGTGCCAGTAGTGCCGACAGGGAAGGGGATGAAAAACTGTTTTTT
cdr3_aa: CASSADREGDEKLFF

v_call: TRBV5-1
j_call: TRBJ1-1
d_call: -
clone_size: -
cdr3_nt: TGCGCCAGCAGCTTAGGGACATTGAACACTGAAGCTTTCTTT
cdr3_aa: CASSLGTLNTEAFF

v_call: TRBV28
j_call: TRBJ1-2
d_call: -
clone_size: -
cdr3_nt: TGTGCCAGCAGTTTATTAAAGGCGGCAGGGGAATCCTATGGCTACACCTTC
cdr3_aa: CASSLLKAAGESYGYTF

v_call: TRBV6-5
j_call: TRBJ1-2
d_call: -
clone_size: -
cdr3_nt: TGTGCCAGCAGTCCGATAGAGACTAGGCGCTATGGCTACACCTTC
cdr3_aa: CASSPIETRRYGYTF

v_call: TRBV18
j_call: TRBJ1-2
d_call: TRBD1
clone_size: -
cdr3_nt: TGTGCCAGCTCATCACCGGGACAGAGCATTGGCTACACCTTC
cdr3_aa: CASSSPGQSIGYTF

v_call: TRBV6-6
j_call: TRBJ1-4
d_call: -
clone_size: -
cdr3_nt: TGTGCCAGCAGTTACGGCGGAACAACTAATGAAAAACTGTTTTTT
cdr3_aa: CASSYGGTTNEKLFF

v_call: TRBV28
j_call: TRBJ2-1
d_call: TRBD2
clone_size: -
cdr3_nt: TGTGCCAGCAGTTCCGAGACTAGCGGGAGGGCCAATGAGCAGTTCTTC
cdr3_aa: CASSSETSGRANEQFF

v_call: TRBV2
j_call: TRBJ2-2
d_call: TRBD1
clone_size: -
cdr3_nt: TGTGCCAGCAGTGCCAGACAGGGCGCGGTGAAGGCCGGGGAGCTGTTTTTT
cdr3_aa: CASSARQGAVKAGELFF

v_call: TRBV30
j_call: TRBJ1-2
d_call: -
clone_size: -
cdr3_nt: TGTGCCTGGAGTCCCAGCGGGGCCTTCCGAGGCTACACCTTC
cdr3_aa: CAWSPSGAFRGYTF

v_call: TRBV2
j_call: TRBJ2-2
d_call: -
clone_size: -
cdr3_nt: TGTGCCTCCGAGACAGGGGGGCGTCTAGCGGGAGTCACCGGGGAGCTGTTTTTT
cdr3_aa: CASETGGRLAGVTGELFF

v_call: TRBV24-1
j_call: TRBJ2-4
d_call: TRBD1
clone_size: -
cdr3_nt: TGTGCCACCAGTGATCCTGGGACAGGGAGCGCCATTCAGTACTTC
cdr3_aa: CATSDPGTGSAIQYF

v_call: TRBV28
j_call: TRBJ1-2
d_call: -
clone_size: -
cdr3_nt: TGTGCCAGCCTAAATAACTATGGCTACACCTTC
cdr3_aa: CASLNNYGYTF

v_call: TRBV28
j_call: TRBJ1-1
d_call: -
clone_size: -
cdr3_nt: TGTGCCAGCATTGGCCCGGGTAGTCCGAACACTGAAGCTTTCTTT
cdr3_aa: CASIGPGSPNTEAFF

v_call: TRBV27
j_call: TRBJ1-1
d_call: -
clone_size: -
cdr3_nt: TGTGCCAGCAGCCCCGGGACATGGGGTACTGAAGCTTTCTTT
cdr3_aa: CASSPGTWGTEAFF

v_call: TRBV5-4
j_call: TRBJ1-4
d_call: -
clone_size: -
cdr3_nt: TGTGCCAGCAGCTTGGTCCCCGCAACTAATGAAAAACTGTTTTTT
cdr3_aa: CASSLVPATNEKLFF

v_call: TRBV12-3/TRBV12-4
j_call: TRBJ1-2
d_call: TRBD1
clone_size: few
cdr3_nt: TGTGCCAGCACGGAACAGGGGGCGGGAGGCTACACCTTC
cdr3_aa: CASTEQGAGGYTF

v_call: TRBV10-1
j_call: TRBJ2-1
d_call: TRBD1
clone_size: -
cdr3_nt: TGCGCCAGTGGAAGACCGGGACAGGGACACAATGAGCAGTTCTTC
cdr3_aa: CASGRPGQGHNEQFF

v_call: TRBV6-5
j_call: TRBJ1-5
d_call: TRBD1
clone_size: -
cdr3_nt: TGTGCCAGCATCCAAGGGGGCTCGGGCAATCAGCCCCAGCATTTT
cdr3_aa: CASIQGGSGNQPQHF

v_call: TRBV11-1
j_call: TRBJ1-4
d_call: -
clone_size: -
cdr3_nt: TGTGCCAGCAGCGAAGAGACAGGAGATGAAAAACTGTTTTTT
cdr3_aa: CASSEETGDEKLFF

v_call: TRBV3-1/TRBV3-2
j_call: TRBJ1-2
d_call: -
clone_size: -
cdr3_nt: TGTGCCAGCAGCCCGATTAATGCAGGGAACTATGGCTACACCTTC
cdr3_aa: CASSPINAGNYGYTF

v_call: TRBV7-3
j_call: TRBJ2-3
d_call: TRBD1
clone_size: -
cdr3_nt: TGTGCCAGCAGCTCCCAGACAGGGAGTAGAACAGATACGCAGTATTTT
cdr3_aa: CASSSQTGSRTDTQYF

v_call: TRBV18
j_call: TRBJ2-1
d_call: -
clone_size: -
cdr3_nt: TGTGCCAGCTCACAACTACAGGGCTCGCGACACAATGAGCAGTTCTTC
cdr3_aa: CASSQLQGSRHNEQFF

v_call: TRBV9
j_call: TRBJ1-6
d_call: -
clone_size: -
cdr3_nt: TGTGCCAGCAGCGGATCACAGGGAACGGGATCACCCCTCCACTTT
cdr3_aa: CASSGSQGTGSPLHF

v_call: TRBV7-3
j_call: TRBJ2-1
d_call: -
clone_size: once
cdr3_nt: TGTGCCAGCAGCTTAACCGCAGGGGTCAGCTCCTACAATGAGCAGTTCTTC
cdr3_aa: CASSLTAGVSSYNEQFF

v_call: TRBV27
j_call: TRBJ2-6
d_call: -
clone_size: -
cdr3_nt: TGTGCCAGCAGTTTGAGAGCGGGACAGGTGGTTATAGGGGCCAACGTCCTGACTTTC
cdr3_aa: CASSLRAGQVVIGANVLTF

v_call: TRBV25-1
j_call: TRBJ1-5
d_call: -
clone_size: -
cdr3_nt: TGTGCCAGCAGTGAAATCAGAATCGATCAGCCCCAGCATTTT
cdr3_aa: CASSEIRIDQPQHF

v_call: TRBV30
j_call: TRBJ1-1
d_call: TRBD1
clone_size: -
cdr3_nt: TGTGCCTGGAGTGACGGACAGGCGTGCCTGAACACTGAAGCTTTCTTT
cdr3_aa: CAWSDGQACLNTEAFF